These 32 T cell receptor beta chains were all obtained from the same sample, sequenced in a study of STAT5B mutations in CD4+ large granular lymphocyte leukemia. Clones were read by immunoSEQ multiplex PCR, and TCRdb kept only the in-frame ones, dropping some. In the table there are tens of thousands of clones, about four fifths of which are singletons. Input material: CD4+ T cells from blood buffy coats. These receptors were obtained from a human donor in good health.

This clone occurred once. The J gene is TRBJ2-5, the V gene TRBV18, with D perhaps matching TRBD1 (5 bases). V was trimmed by 2 bases and J by 5 bases, leaving 12 bases between them. Germline V gene data show CDR1 as KGHSH and CDR2 as LQKENI. The CDR3 runs to 14 residues. The CDR3 nucleotides are TGTGCCAGCTCACCAAAAGGAGCAGGGGAGACCCAGTACTTC. Protein product: CASSPKGAGETQYF.

This clone was observed a few times. The chain has TRBV7-8 and TRBJ1-5, with 7 nucleotides matching TRBD1. V was clipped by 4 bases and J by 2 bases; unmatched bases: 8. Germline V lookup: CDR1 SGHVS, CDR2 FQNEAQ. This CDR3 contains 16 residues. CDR3 loop: CASSWGTAIGNQPQHF. The CDR3 coding sequence is TGTGCCAGCAGCTGGGGGACAGCTATAGGCAATCAGCCCCAGCATTTT.

This sequence joins TRBV7-8 and TRBJ1-5; D uncertain. V was shortened by 5 bases and J by 1 base, with 12 bases between the two germline ends. Germline V gene data show CDR1 as SGHVS and CDR2 as FQNEAQ. The CDR3 covers 15 residues. The CDR3 reads CASSPTRLSNQPQHF. The CDR3 region has the DNA TGTGCCAGCAGCCCCACCCGTCTGAGCAATCAGCCCCAGCATTTT.

This clone has only one observation. The V gene is TRBV6-5, the J gene TRBJ1-5; D is ambiguous. V lost 2 bases and J lost 0, with 5 bases in between. CDR3 length: 14 amino acids. Germline CDR1 reads MNHEY; CDR2 reads SVGAGI. The chain's CDR3 is CASSYPNSNQPQHF. CDR3 bases: TGTGCCAGCAGTTACCCCAATAGCAATCAGCCCCAGCATTTT.

Details on this clone: One junction end disagrees with the germline gene, perhaps due to a read error. This rearrangement joins TRBV7-7 to TRBJ2-5, with 11 bases lining up with TRBD1. Germline values: CDR1 SSHAT, CDR2 FNYEAQ (reference sequence). CDR3 length: 15 residues. The CDR3 DNA is TGTGCTAGCAGCTTAGGGACAGGGGGTTCGTGGGCCCAGTACTTC. The encoded protein is CASSLGTGGSWAQYF.

This chain links TRBV7-9 with TRBJ2-7, with D perhaps given as TRBD1 or TRBD2 (5 bases each). Germline assignment: CDR1 SEHNR and CDR2 FQNEAQ (reference sequence). The CDR3 has 12 amino acids. Between the trimmed V and J ends, which lost 4 bases and 9 bases, there was a span of 13 bases. CDR3 residues: CASSSAGTGQYF. The CDR3 region has the DNA TGTGCCAGCAGCTCCGCCGGGACCGGGCAGTACTTC.

V is TRBV7-9 and J is TRBJ1-4; the D is unclear. This CDR3 is 14 amino acids long. Germline values: CDR1 SEHNR, CDR2 FQNEAQ (reference sequence). The germline V and J ends were trimmed by 6 bases and 0 bases, with 8 bases remaining between them. For the CDR3, the DNA is TGTGCCAGCAGGGCGATTGCAACTAATGAAAAACTGTTTTTT. Residues: CASRAIATNEKLFF.

The chain employs TRBV4-2 and TRBJ2-7; 12 bases fit TRBD2. With V trimmed by 4 bases and J by 1 base, 11 bases remained unmatched. This CDR3 is built from 18 residues. Germline V gene lookup returns CDR1 LGHNA and CDR2 YNFKEQ. CDR3 amino acids: CASSRRTSGNGDSYEQYF. The CDR3 DNA sequence: TGTGCCAGCAGCCGCCGGACTAGCGGGAATGGAGATTCCTACGAGCAGTACTTC.

The chain combines TRBV6-1 with TRBJ2-1, with D uncertain. V was trimmed by 3 bases and J by 7 bases, leaving 7 bases between them. Germline V gene data show CDR1 as MNHNS and CDR2 as SASEGT. The length of the CDR3 is 12 residues. The CDR3: CASSDRRNEQFF. In DNA, the CDR3 is TGTGCCAGCAGTGATAGGCGGAATGAGCAGTTCTTC.

The J gene is TRBJ2-7, the V gene TRBV5-1; 12 bases are shared with TRBD2. The ends lost 0 bases at V and 4 bases at J; junction bases unmatched: 5. CDR3 size: 16 residues. Germline CDR1 reads SGHRS; CDR2 reads YFSETQ. The DNA of the CDR3 is TGCGCCAGCAGCTTGGTGACTAGCGGGAGCGGATACGAGCAGTACTTC. Translation gives CASSLVTSGSGYEQYF.

The V and J genes are TRBV13 and TRBJ2-7; TRBD1 or TRBD2 may be the D gene (5 bases each). With 6 bases removed from V and 2 bases from J, the gap between germline ends came to 8 bases. CDR3 size: 12 residues. The V gene's germline CDR1 is PRHDT and CDR2 FYEKMQ (reference sequence). The CDR3 sequence is CASSSGPYEQYF. CDR3 in DNA: TGTGCCAGCAGTTCGGGGCCCTACGAGCAGTACTTC.

This rearrangement joins TRBV28 to TRBJ1-2; no firm D call. Germline CDR1 reads MDHEN; CDR2 reads SYDVKM. The germline V and J ends were trimmed by 4 bases and 4 bases, with 10 bases remaining between them. This CDR3 is 13 amino acids long. The CDR3 loop reads CASSSSGIYGYTF. The CDR3 region has the DNA TGTGCCAGCAGTTCCTCGGGGATCTATGGCTACACCTTC.

V gene TRBV18 combines with J gene TRBJ1-1; the match to TRBD1 covers 7 bases. Germline CDR1 is KGHSH and CDR2 is LQKENI. Losses at the gene ends were 2 bases for V and 11 bases for J; bases not matched to a gene: 17. This CDR3 has 16 residues. CDR3 nucleotides: TGTGCCAGCTCACCAGTCACAGGGGCCCCCCTCCGGGAGGCTTTCTTT. It codes for CASSPVTGAPLREAFF.

The chain has TRBV5-1 and TRBJ2-4, with a possible D match to TRBD2 (6 bases). V was shortened by 4 bases and J by 3 bases, with 14 bases between the two germline ends. CDR3 length: 15 amino acids. Germline V gene sequence: CDR1 SGHRS, CDR2 YFSETQ. CDR3 coding DNA: TGCGCCAGCAGCCTCGGAGGGGCTGGCAAAAACATTCAGTACTTC. Encoded protein: CASSLGGAGKNIQYF.

V and J are TRBV6-6 and TRBJ2-2, with TRBD2 matching 12 bases. The V gene's germline CDR1 is MNHNY and CDR2 SVGAGI (reference sequence). V trimming: 5 bases; J trimming: 0 bases; junction bases outside the gene matches: 1. The CDR3 runs to 16 residues. The CDR3 DNA reads TGTGCCAGCAGTGGACTAGCGGGATCGAACACCGGGGAGCTGTTTTTT. This encodes CASSGLAGSNTGELFF.

The chain carries TRBV11-2 and TRBJ2-6; D unresolved. Deletions cut 4 bases from V and 3 bases from J, with 10 bases between. The CDR3 is 15 residues long. CDR1 SGHAT and CDR2 FQNNGV come from the germline V gene. In DNA, the CDR3 is TGTGCCAGCAGCTCCCCCCCGGGTGGGGCCAACGTCCTGACTTTC. Amino acids: CASSSPPGGANVLTF.

This clone turned up a few times. The chain uses TRBV2 and TRBJ2-3; D is unclear. This CDR3 contains 13 residues. Looked up from germline, CDR1 is SNHLY and CDR2 is FYNNEI. V was pared by 6 bases and J by 1 base, with 8 bases between. The CDR3 protein is CASRVDGTDTQYF. The DNA for the CDR3 is TGTGCCAGCAGGGTTGACGGCACAGATACGCAGTATTTT. The full variable domain, completed using reference TRBV2 and TRBJ2-3, is EPEVTQTPSHQVTQMGQEVILRCVPISNHLYFYWYRQILGQKVEFLVSFYNNEISEKSEIFDDQFSVERPDGSNFTLKIRSTKLEDSAMYFCASRVDGTDTQYFGPGTRLTVL.

The V and J genes are TRBV7-6 and TRBJ2-2; 10 nucleotides line up with TRBD2. CDR3 length equals 16 residues. Germline V CDR1 and CDR2: SGHVS, FNYEAQ. The J segment lost 4 bases and the V segment lost 2 bases, leaving 4 bases of the junction unmatched. The CDR3 DNA sequence: TGTGCCAGCAGCTTAATGGCTAGCGGGAGCACCGGGGAGCTGTTTTTT. Protein: CASSLMASGSTGELFF.

This chain links TRBV29-1 with TRBJ2-7, with D uncertain. Germline V gene sequence: CDR1 SQVTM, CDR2 ANQGSEA. Deletions cut 0 bases from V and 3 bases from J, with 30 bases between. The CDR3 is 20 residues long. Written as DNA, the CDR3 is TGCAGCGTTGAAGATCGGTCGACGAGAGGATCTACCTTGCCCCACTACGAGCAGTACTTC. Translated, it gives CSVEDRSTRGSTLPHYEQYF.

J is TRBJ2-1 and V is TRBV7-9; tentatively, D is TRBD1 (6 bases). The ends were cut back, 4 bases at V and 10 bases at J, with 23 bases in the middle. There are 16 residues in the CDR3. Per the germline V gene, CDR1 is SEHNR and CDR2 is FQNEAQ (reference sequence). CDR3 sequence (DNA): TGTGCCAGCAGCTCCGCAACCCCGGACAGTCTGGGGGAGCAGTTCTTC. It codes for CASSSATPDSLGEQFF.

The rearrangement uses TRBV18 and TRBJ1-5, with D perhaps matching TRBD1 (5 bases). Germline CDR1 KGHSH, CDR2 LQKENI. This CDR3 is built from 15 residues. V lost 2 bases to trimming and J lost 4 bases, with 12 bases between them. The CDR3 reads CASSPTRGENQPQHF. The CDR3 DNA sequence: TGTGCCAGCTCACCAACACGGGGCGAAAATCAGCCCCAGCATTTT.

The V call is TRBV7-3, the J call TRBJ2-7; D gene uncertain. Germline V lookup: CDR1 SGHTA, CDR2 FQGTGA. CDR3 size: 15 residues. The V and J ends lost 2 bases and 3 bases respectively, with 14 bases between them. For the CDR3, the DNA is TGTGCCAGCAGCTTAGATTCTGGGGTCCGCTACGAGCAGTACTTC. Translated, it gives CASSLDSGVRYEQYF.

The gene calls are TRBV5-4 and TRBJ2-1; TRBD2 is a possible D gene (6 bases). The length of the CDR3 is 14 residues. CDR1 is SGHNT, CDR2 YYREEE, per germline (reference sequence). V lost 1 base, J lost 8 bases, and 13 bases lay in between. CDR3: CASSLISGSYEQFF. The CDR3 DNA is TGTGCCAGCAGCTTGATTTCCGGGAGCTATGAGCAGTTCTTC.

This clone has just one count. The chain recombines TRBV6-6 with TRBJ1-1; D is possibly TRBD1 (5 bases). The germline V and J ends were trimmed by 5 bases and 1 base, with 11 bases remaining between them. The CDR3 is made up of 14 amino acids. Germline V CDR1 and CDR2: MNHNY, SVGAGI (reference sequence). The CDR3 reads CASSPPGGNTEAFF. CDR3 sequence (DNA): TGTGCCAGCAGTCCCCCCGGGGGGAACACTGAAGCTTTCTTT.

This chain connects TRBV19 to TRBJ2-5; tentatively, D is TRBD1 (6 bases). The CDR3 is made up of 16 amino acids. Germline loops: CDR1 LNHDA, CDR2 SQIVND (reference sequence). Trimming cost V 7 bases and J 1 base, with 19 bases left between them. The CDR3 is CASTQRGTHPQETQYF. CDR3 coding DNA: TGTGCCAGTACCCAAAGGGGGACCCACCCCCAAGAGACCCAGTACTTC.

This clone was detected a few times. The chain is built from TRBV27 and TRBJ1-1, with TRBD1 matching 7 bases. The CDR3 has 15 residues. Looked up from germline, CDR1 is MNHEY and CDR2 is SMNVEV (reference sequence). The ends lost 5 bases at V and 1 base at J; junction bases unmatched: 7. The CDR3 protein is CASSPFRQGNTEAFF. In DNA form, the CDR3 reads TGTGCCAGCAGTCCCTTCCGACAGGGGAACACTGAAGCTTTCTTT.

This clone was recorded only once. The V and J genes are TRBV5-5 and TRBJ2-1; 8 bases agree with TRBD2. Germline values: CDR1 SGHKS, CDR2 YYEKEE (reference sequence). V lost 4 bases, J lost 9 bases, and 9 bases stayed unmatched. The CDR3 length is 14 residues. The DNA for the CDR3 is TGTGCCAGCAGCGCCCCCGGGACTAGAGGTGAGCAGTTCTTC. It specifies CASSAPGTRGEQFF.

The V gene is TRBV28, the J gene TRBJ1-6; maybe TRBD1 (6 bases). Germline CDR1 MDHEN, CDR2 SYDVKM. CDR3 length equals 15 residues. V gave up 10 bases and J gave up 7 bases, with 20 bases separating them. This CDR3 is CATGGGPGANSPLHF. In DNA form, the CDR3 reads TGTGCCACGGGTGGTGGGCCAGGGGCGAATTCACCCCTCCACTTT.

V and J are TRBV29-1 and TRBJ2-5; weak D call: TRBD1 (5 bases). This CDR3 is built from 11 residues. V was pared by 7 bases and J by 4 bases, with 10 bases between. Germline V lookup: CDR1 SQVTM, CDR2 ANQGSEA. This chain's CDR3 is CSAWGVETQYF. DNA for the CDR3: TGCAGCGCCTGGGGCGTAGAGACCCAGTACTTC.

The chain uses TRBV14 and TRBJ1-1; D not certain. Germline assignment: CDR1 SGHDN and CDR2 FVKESK. Trimming took off 1 base at V and 4 bases at J, with 16 bases between the two ends. CDR3 length: 16 residues. CDR3 region: CASSQAPMYGFTEAFF. Written as DNA, the CDR3 is TGTGCCAGCAGCCAAGCCCCAATGTACGGTTTCACTGAAGCTTTCTTT.

V gene TRBV4-2 combines with J gene TRBJ1-4, with a tentative D call TRBD1 (5 bases). CDR1 is LGHNA and CDR2 is YNFKEQ in the germline V gene. V lost 0 bases and J 8 bases, leaving 16 bases between the germline ends. CDR3 length equals 16 residues. CDR3 sequence (DNA): TGTGCCAGCAGCCAAGAAGTAAAGGGCAGGGCGGAAAAACTGTTTTTT. Translation: CASSQEVKGRAEKLFF.

This clone was seen once. The V call is TRBV18, the J call TRBJ2-1, with 13 bases aligning to TRBD2. The V and J ends lost 5 bases and 6 bases, in that order; junction bases with no gene match: 4. This CDR3 has 15 residues. Germline CDR1 KGHSH, CDR2 LQKENI. DNA for the CDR3: TGTGCCAGCTCATTGGGACTAGCGGGGTCCAATGAGCAGTTCTTC. It is translated as CASSLGLAGSNEQFF.